A single sample gave rise to the 20 T cell receptor beta chains below, sequenced in a study of shared clonotypes between healthy human individuals. Clones were sequenced by immunoSEQ multiplex PCR, and TCRdb holds only the in-frame ones, with some missing. The sample carries hundreds of thousands of clones, almost 97% recorded once. The sample taken for sequencing was naive CD4+ T cells sorted from blood. Subset defined: CD45RA+ positively selected. The receptors come from a woman in her 30s in good health.

The chain recombines TRBV6-1 with TRBJ2-7; D is uncertain. The ends were cut back, 2 bases at V and 6 bases at J, with 11 bases in the middle. Germline values: CDR1 MNHNS, CDR2 SASEGT. This CDR3 region has 13 residues. The chain's CDR3 is CASSELVVSEQYF. The CDR3 coding sequence is TGTGCCAGCAGTGAACTGGTCGTCAGCGAGCAGTACTTC.

In nucleotides, the CDR3 is TGTGCCAGTAGTATAGATAGGCCGGGGCCCCAGCATTTT. Protein product: CASSIDRPGPQHF. V gene TRBV19 combines with J gene TRBJ1-5; D is unclear. Germline loops: CDR1 LNHDA, CDR2 SQIVND (reference sequence). V was shortened by 0 bases and J by 9 bases, with 9 bases between the two germline ends. The CDR3 is 13 residues long.

This sequence joins TRBV10-3 and TRBJ2-3, with a possible D match to TRBD1 (6 bases). This CDR3 has 15 amino acids. In germline, CDR1 is ENHRY, CDR2 SYGVKD. V was pared by 4 bases and J by 0 bases, with 11 bases between. The CDR3 nucleotides are TGTGCCATCAGTGGTGGTCAGGGGAGCACAGATACGCAGTATTTT. Protein sequence: CAISGGQGSTDTQYF.

This chain connects TRBV28 to TRBJ2-1, with a possible D match to TRBD2 (5 bases). This CDR3 is 18 amino acids long. V was cut by 6 bases and J by 4 bases, with 25 bases left in between. Per germline, CDR1 MDHEN and CDR2 SYDVKM. This chain's CDR3 is CASSPPRWRAKIYNEQFF. The CDR3 DNA follows: TGTGCCAGCAGCCCACCCCGGTGGCGGGCCAAGATTTACAATGAGCAGTTCTTC.

V usage is TRBV5-5 and J usage is TRBJ1-1, with D possibly being TRBD1 (5 bases). CDR1 and CDR2 from the germline V gene are SGHKS and YYEKEE (reference sequence). The CDR3 totals 16 residues. V dropped 5 bases and J dropped 1 base, with 18 bases sitting between them. CDR3 loop: CASSLRDRWSNTEAFF. The CDR3, as DNA: TGTGCCAGCAGTCTACGGGACCGATGGTCGAACACTGAAGCTTTCTTT.

The chain combines TRBV5-4 with TRBJ2-7; 8 positions agree with TRBD2. V lost 4 bases, J lost 6 bases, and 3 bases stayed unmatched. The CDR3 has 12 amino acids. Germline loops: CDR1 SGHNT, CDR2 YYREEE (reference sequence). Here the CDR3 DNA reads TGTGCCAGCAGCCGGGAGGGGCGCGAGCAGTACTTC. Its translation is CASSREGREQYF.

This chain joins TRBV7-7 and TRBJ2-1, with 7 bases that match TRBD1. Trimming removed 5 bases from V and 7 bases from J; junction bases left unmatched: 5. Germline CDR1 SSHAT, CDR2 FNYEAQ (reference sequence). This CDR3 has 13 amino acids. Here the CDR3 DNA reads TGTGCCAGCAGCCAAGGGACAGTAAATGAGCAGTTCTTC. Its protein product is CASSQGTVNEQFF.

This rearrangement joins TRBV7-2 to TRBJ1-5; unclear D gene. The CDR3 spans 14 residues. With 0 bases removed from V and 9 bases from J, the gap between germline ends came to 12 bases. Germline V gene sequence: CDR1 SGHTA, CDR2 FQGNSA. In nucleotides, the CDR3 is TGTGCCAGCAGCTTAGCGAACACCGTTGGGCCCCAGCATTTT. Its translation is CASSLANTVGPQHF. Variable domain in full (rest from reference TRBV7-2 and TRBJ1-5): GAGVSQSPSNKVTEKGKDVELRCDPISGHTALYWYRQSLGQGLEFLIYFQGNSAPDKSGLPSDRFSAERTGGSVSTLTIQRTQQEDSAVYLCASSLANTVGPQHFGDGTRLSIL.

The V call is TRBV30, the J call TRBJ2-1; 10 nucleotides line up with TRBD2. Trimming took 2 bases from V and 2 from J; bases not matched to a gene: 3. The germline V gene encodes CDR1 GTSNPN and CDR2 SVGIG (reference sequence). The CDR3 is 15 amino acids. The CDR3 region has the DNA TGTGCCTGGAGTAGAGCGGGAGGGCCCTACAATGAGCAGTTCTTC. The encoded protein is CAWSRAGGPYNEQFF.

The rearrangement links TRBV5-4 to TRBJ1-4; 8 bases align to TRBD1. V was clipped by 4 bases and J by 7 bases; unmatched bases: 6. Germline values: CDR1 SGHNT, CDR2 YYREEE (reference sequence). The CDR3 is 14 amino acids. The CDR3 loop reads CASSGDRGGEKLFF. CDR3 DNA sequence: TGTGCCAGCAGCGGCGACAGGGGCGGTGAAAAACTGTTTTTT.

The chain couples TRBV18 to TRBJ1-2; D is unclear. The CDR3 consists of 17 residues. V was trimmed by 3 bases and J by 8 bases, leaving 25 bases between them. Germline lookup yields CDR1 KGHSH and CDR2 LQKENI. In nucleotides, the CDR3 is TGTGCCAGCTCACCCAGTGTTTGGGCCACCGAAGCGGGGGGCTACACCTTC. Residues: CASSPSVWATEAGGYTF. Together with reference TRBV18 and TRBJ1-2, the CDR3 gives the full variable domain: NAGVMQNPRHLVRRRGQEARLRCSPMKGHSHVYWYRQLPEEGLKFMVYLQKENIIDESGMPKERFSAEFPKEGPSILRIQQVVRGDSAAYFCASSPSVWATEAGGYTFGSGTRLTVV.

This clone was recorded only once. The rearrangement uses TRBV11-1 and TRBJ2-1; 10 bases map to TRBD2. The ends lost 0 bases at V and 2 bases at J; junction bases unmatched: 1. The CDR3 is 16 amino acids. Germline CDR1 and CDR2: SGHAT and FQDESV (reference sequence). CDR3 coding DNA: TGTGCCAGCAGCTTAGCACTAGCGGGAACCTACAATGAGCAGTTCTTC. Encoded protein: CASSLALAGTYNEQFF.

This chain connects TRBV11-3 to TRBJ2-7; TRBD1 aligns across 9 bases. J lost 5 bases, V lost 5 bases, and 4 bases had no gene match. The germline CDR1 and CDR2 sequences are SGHNT and YENEEA. The CDR3 has 13 residues. Here the CDR3 reads CASSQGTGNEQYF. CDR3 DNA sequence: TGTGCCAGCAGCCAGGGGACAGGGAACGAGCAGTACTTC.

J is TRBJ2-7 and V is TRBV15; D gene ambiguous. The CDR3 length is 16 residues. V lost 0 bases, J lost 1 base, and 13 bases lay in between. Germline V CDR1 and CDR2: LNHNV, YYDKDF (reference sequence). The CDR3: CATSRDKGFISYEQYF. Here the CDR3 DNA reads TGTGCCACCAGCAGAGATAAGGGTTTCATATCCTACGAGCAGTACTTC.

The chain uses TRBV5-8 and TRBJ1-5, with a tentative D call TRBD1 (5 bases). V lost 0 bases and J 7 bases, leaving 11 bases between the germline ends. Germline values: CDR1 SGHTS, CDR2 YDEGEE. This CDR3 region has 14 residues. Here the CDR3 DNA reads TGTGCCAGCAGCTTGGCTTGGGGGAACCAGCCCCAGCATTTT. Its protein product is CASSLAWGNQPQHF. Based on the CDR3 plus reference TRBV5-8 and TRBJ1-5, the full variable domain is EAGVTQSPTHLIKTRGQQATLRCSPISGHTSVYWYQQALGLGLQFLLWYDEGEERNRGNFPPRFSGRQFPNYSSELNVNALELEDSALYLCASSLAWGNQPQHFGDGTRLSIL.

The genes are TRBV18 and TRBJ1-5, with TRBD1 matching over 7 bases. The V segment lost 6 bases and the J segment 6 bases; nucleotides outside the gene matches: 8. The CDR3 is 14 amino acids. The germline V gene encodes CDR1 KGHSH and CDR2 LQKENI. This CDR3 reads CASSDGTVLQPQHF. The CDR3, as DNA: TGTGCCAGCTCGGACGGGACAGTACTTCAGCCCCAGCATTTT.

V is TRBV10-2 and J is TRBJ1-2; 7 bases agree with TRBD1. Germline V lookup: CDR1 WSHSY, CDR2 SAAADI. J lost 2 bases, V lost 6 bases, and 6 bases had no gene match. The CDR3 has 14 amino acids. This CDR3 reads CASRGTESNYGYTF. The DNA for the CDR3 is TGCGCCAGCAGGGGGACAGAGAGCAACTATGGCTACACCTTC.

The chain uses TRBV6-1 and TRBJ2-2; 8 nucleotides align to TRBD1. The CDR3 sequence is 14 residues long. From germline, CDR1 is MNHNS and CDR2 SASEGT. The trim removed 9 bases at V and 3 bases at J, leaving 6 bases unmatched. The CDR3 reads CASSDRGDTGELFF. CDR3 DNA: TGTGCCAGTTCTGACAGGGGTGACACCGGGGAGCTGTTTTTT.

The chain combines TRBV7-9 with TRBJ2-1, with 7 nucleotides matching TRBD2. Per germline, CDR1 SEHNR and CDR2 FQNEAQ (reference sequence). V shed 6 bases, J shed 4 bases, and the junction held 12 bases outside the gene matches. CDR3 length: 16 amino acids. The CDR3 loop reads CASRPSASGDYNEQFF. CDR3 nucleotides: TGTGCCAGCAGACCCTCTGCTAGCGGAGATTACAATGAGCAGTTCTTC.

This chain joins TRBV5-1 and TRBJ1-1; 7 bases align to TRBD1. V lost 5 bases to trimming and J lost 4 bases; unmatched junction nucleotides: 11. Germline-derived CDR1 and CDR2 are SGHRS and YFSETQ. This CDR3 has 15 residues. For the CDR3, the DNA is TGCGCCAGCAGACAGAACAGGGGCCGGGGCACTGAAGCTTTCTTT. Its protein product is CASRQNRGRGTEAFF.